This entry lists 27 T cell receptor beta chains sequenced from one sample in a study of T cells in Graves' hyperthyroidism and ophthalmopathy. The investigators amplified TCR beta CDR3 regions from RNA transcripts. With the HTBI primer set, the TCR CDR3 went through a first round of RT-PCR. TCRdb re-analysed the multiplex PCR reads in MiXCR, keeping a single row per CDR3 protein. The table lists roughly 740,000 distinct CDR3 sequences, over 15% of them singletons, with around 8% in the top ten. Sequences were obtained from blood. The receptors were sampled from a man aged 18 to 30 with Graves' hyperthyroidism.

The J gene is TRBJ1-2, the V gene TRBV6-2 or TRBV6-3; no clear D gene. Germline loops: CDR1 MNHEY, CDR2 SVGEGT. The V and J ends lost 7 bases and 5 bases respectively, with 17 bases between them. The CDR3 sequence is 14 residues long. The CDR3 sequence: CASIPGPEKYGYTF. CDR3 DNA: TGTGCCAGCATTCCGGGCCCCGAGAAATATGGCTACACCTTC.

This clonotype was picked up many times. The V call is TRBV3-1, the J call TRBJ2-7, with D possibly TRBD1 on 6 matching bases. Germline-derived CDR1 and CDR2 are LGHDT and YNNKEL (reference sequence). V lost 5 bases and J lost 3, with 17 bases in between. This CDR3 is 15 amino acids long. CDR3 sequence: CASSGFGDTYYEQYF. The CDR3 DNA reads TGTGCCAGCAGCGGATTTGGGGACACCTACTACGAGCAGTACTTC.

This clonotype was seen more than once but under ten times. The chain employs TRBV29-1 and TRBJ2-1; 8 nucleotides line up with TRBD2. The germline V gene encodes CDR1 SQVTM and CDR2 ANQGSEA. This CDR3 region has 14 residues. Trimming at V came to 0 bases and at J to 5 bases, leaving 3 bases not matched to a gene. CDR3 residues: CSVEESGGHNEQFF. In DNA, the CDR3 is TGCAGCGTTGAAGAGTCGGGGGGGCACAATGAGCAGTTCTTC.

This clonotype was observed many times. This rearrangement joins TRBV28 to TRBJ1-1, with D perhaps TRBD1 (5 bases). The V and J ends lost 5 bases and 3 bases respectively, with 19 bases between them. Germline V gene data show CDR1 as MDHEN and CDR2 as SYDVKM. The CDR3 contains 16 residues. The CDR3 region has the DNA TGTGCCAGCAGTCCCCGTGGAGTGGTCAGGGACACTGAAGCTTTCTTT. Amino acid sequence: CASSPRGVVRDTEAFF.

V gene TRBV19 combines with J gene TRBJ2-1; 8 nucleotides align to TRBD2. CDR3 length equals 17 residues. V lost 4 bases to trimming and J lost 1 base; unmatched junction nucleotides: 9. The germline V gene encodes CDR1 LNHDA and CDR2 SQIVND (reference sequence). The CDR3 loop is CASSSRGAGASYNEQFF. CDR3 DNA: TGTGCCAGTAGTAGCCGGGGAGCGGGAGCGTCCTACAATGAGCAGTTCTTC.

The chain has TRBV3-1 and TRBJ1-2; a weak D match, TRBD1 (5 bases). Germline-derived CDR1 and CDR2 are LGHDT and YNNKEL (reference sequence). The CDR3 has 15 residues. V gave up 3 bases and J gave up 3 bases, with 14 bases separating them. CDR3 sequence: CASSHRRDSYYGYTF. The CDR3 DNA sequence: TGTGCCAGCAGCCATCGCAGGGACTCATACTATGGCTACACCTTC.

This clonotype was counted at least ten times. The gene calls are TRBV2 and TRBJ1-2, with a possible D match to TRBD1 (5 bases). The V and J ends lost 6 bases and 2 bases respectively, with 16 bases between them. Germline V gene sequence: CDR1 SNHLY, CDR2 FYNNEI. The CDR3 is 15 amino acids. The CDR3 region is CASSRDFLGNYGYTF. Here the CDR3 DNA reads TGTGCCAGCAGCCGGGACTTCCTCGGGAACTATGGCTACACCTTC.

At least ten counts were recorded for this clonotype. This chain connects TRBV28 to TRBJ1-2; 8 nucleotides agree with TRBD1. CDR3 size: 14 residues. Germline V gives CDR1 MDHEN, CDR2 SYDVKM. V was pared by 4 bases and J by 4 bases, with 5 bases of the junction left unmatched. CDR3 sequence reads: CASSWTGTAYGYTF. The CDR3 DNA reads as TGTGCCAGCAGTTGGACAGGGACGGCCTATGGCTACACCTTC.

The chain links TRBV9 to TRBJ1-2; a weak D match, TRBD1 (6 bases). V was trimmed by 2 bases and J by 1 base, leaving 15 bases between them. Germline assignment: CDR1 SGDLS and CDR2 YYNGEE. The CDR3 runs 16 residues. CDR3 protein: CASSVALQGLNYGYTF. The CDR3 DNA is TGTGCCAGCAGCGTCGCCCTCCAGGGGCTTAACTATGGCTACACCTTC.

The gene calls are TRBV5-1 and TRBJ1-2; TRBD1 might be the D (5 bases). Germline V gene sequence: CDR1 SGHRS, CDR2 YFSETQ. The length of the CDR3 is 13 residues. Trimming took off 1 base at V and 6 bases at J, with 10 bases between the two ends. The CDR3 loop is CASSLRGRDGYTF. The CDR3 DNA reads as TGCGCCAGCAGCTTGCGGGGGAGGGATGGCTACACCTTC.

This clonotype was counted many times. The chain is built from TRBV20-1 and TRBJ2-7, with D perhaps given as TRBD1 or TRBD2 (5 bases each). The V gene's germline CDR1 is DFQATT and CDR2 SNEGSKA (reference sequence). CDR3 length: 14 amino acids. V dropped 5 bases and J dropped 6 bases, with 20 bases sitting between them. CDR3 region: CSASLSGPDREQYF. DNA of the CDR3: TGCAGTGCTTCCCTTTCGGGACCGGACCGCGAGCAGTACTTC.

This clonotype has only a few counts. The V call is TRBV4-1, the J call TRBJ2-1; D gene uncertain. Trimming removed 0 bases at V and 8 bases at J, with 14 bases between. CDR1 and CDR2 from the germline V gene are MGHRA and YSYEKL. The CDR3 runs to 15 residues. Here the CDR3 DNA reads TGCGCCAGCAGCCAAGAGGTACGGCCCCCCCATGAGCAGTTCTTC. Residues: CASSQEVRPPHEQFF.

In this sample, this clonotype turned up many times. The V and J genes are TRBV24-1 and TRBJ2-5; 8 nucleotides agree with TRBD1. CDR1 KGHDR and CDR2 SFDVKD come from the germline V gene. The junction had 1 base not matched to a gene; V was cut back by 3 bases and J by 5 bases. The CDR3 extends over 13 amino acids. DNA for the CDR3: TGTGCCACCAGTGATCAGGGGGCGGAGACCCAGTACTTC. Residues: CATSDQGAETQYF.

This clonotype was observed at least ten times. The chain recombines TRBV7-2 with TRBJ2-7; 8 bases map to TRBD2. This CDR3 contains 14 residues. The germline V gene has CDR1 SGHTA and CDR2 FQGNSA. The V segment lost 3 bases and the J segment 5 bases; nucleotides outside the gene matches: 6. CDR3 DNA sequence: TGTGCCAGCAGCTTTAGCGGGATGCTCCACGAGCAGTACTTC. Its translation: CASSFSGMLHEQYF.

This clonotype was counted ten times or more. The V and J genes are TRBV20-1 and TRBJ1-5; D is unresolved. CDR1 is DFQATT and CDR2 is SNEGSKA in the germline V gene (reference sequence). V was pared by 6 bases and J by 4 bases, with 16 bases between. This CDR3 comprises 14 residues. CDR3 coding DNA: TGCAGTGCAAGGGTCAATAGCTTAAATCAGCCCCAGCATTTT. Translating gives CSARVNSLNQPQHF.

The sample holds many counts of this clonotype. CDR3 loop: CSARTWLAGISGEQYF. The CDR3 bases are TGCAGTGCTCGAACCTGGCTAGCGGGAATTTCGGGCGAGCAGTACTTC. The chain joins TRBV20-1 to TRBJ2-7, with 9 bases aligning to TRBD2. V lost 5 bases and J lost 6; bases outside the gene matches: 17. Germline V gene sequence: CDR1 DFQATT, CDR2 SNEGSKA (reference sequence). There are 16 residues in the CDR3.

This clonotype was detected many times. The rearrangement joins TRBV3-1 to TRBJ2-7; D may correspond to TRBD1 or TRBD2 (5 bases each). Trimming cost V 2 bases and J 5 bases, with 22 bases left between them. Germline CDR1 reads LGHDT; CDR2 reads YNNKEL (reference sequence). CDR3 length: 17 amino acids. The CDR3 region has the DNA TGTGCCAGCAGCCAATTCCCCGGGCTAGGGGTGGAGGACGAGCAGTACTTC. Amino acid sequence: CASSQFPGLGVEDEQYF.

This clonotype has a handful of counts. The chain carries TRBV6-1 and TRBJ2-7; no definite D call. V was cut by 5 bases and J by 2 bases, with 13 bases left in between. CDR3 size: 14 residues. In germline, CDR1 is MNHNS, CDR2 SASEGT. CDR3 loop: CASSWSQNAYEQYF. The DNA of the CDR3 is TGTGCCAGCAGTTGGTCCCAGAACGCCTACGAGCAGTACTTC.

This clonotype appeared many times. This sequence joins TRBV12-3 or TRBV12-4 and TRBJ2-3, with TRBD2 matching over 8 bases. The CDR3 is made up of 15 amino acids. V was clipped by 10 bases and J by 2 bases; unmatched bases: 11. The DNA for the CDR3 is TGTGCCACCGCCTTGGAACTAGCGGTCACAGATACGCAGTATTTT. This sequence encodes CATALELAVTDTQYF.

This rearrangement joins TRBV27 to TRBJ2-6; D not resolved. Germline CDR1 and CDR2: MNHEY and SMNVEV (reference sequence). The CDR3 sequence is 17 residues long. The V gene lost 5 bases and the J gene lost 0 bases, with 14 bases spanning the gap. Here the CDR3 reads CASSTIRPNSGANVLTF. The CDR3 region has the DNA TGTGCCAGCAGTACTATCCGACCGAACTCTGGGGCCAACGTCCTGACTTTC.

This clonotype was seen many times. V gene TRBV6-2 or TRBV6-3 combines with J gene TRBJ2-3; possible D gene TRBD2, 6 bases. Germline V gene data show CDR1 as MNHEY and CDR2 as SVGEGT. The CDR3 runs 16 residues. V lost 0 bases and J lost 7, with 17 bases in between. CDR3 coding DNA: TGTGCCAGCAGTTACTCGAGGGGAGGTGGCCCATATACGCAGTATTTT. It encodes CASSYSRGGGPYTQYF.

The chain joins TRBV29-1 to TRBJ2-7, with TRBD1 as a possible D gene (7 bases). V lost 1 base, J lost 5 bases, and 12 bases lay in between. CDR1 and CDR2 (germline): SQVTM, ANQGSEA. There are 13 residues in the CDR3. The CDR3 nucleotides are TGCAGCGTTGAAGGCAGGGGGGTGAACGAGCAGTACTTC. Its protein is CSVEGRGVNEQYF.

This clonotype was counted many times. The rearrangement links TRBV28 to TRBJ2-7; 9 nucleotides line up with TRBD2. This CDR3 contains 14 residues. V was pared by 3 bases and J by 4 bases, with 4 bases of the junction left unmatched. Germline V gene sequence: CDR1 MDHEN, CDR2 SYDVKM. In nucleotides, the CDR3 is TGTGCCAGCAGTTTTAGCGGGAGTAAATACGAGCAGTACTTC. Protein: CASSFSGSKYEQYF. The full variable domain, its missing parts supplied by reference TRBV28 and TRBJ2-7, is DVKVTQSSRYLVKRTGEKVFLECVQDMDHENMFWYRQDPGLGLRLIYFSYDVKMKEKGDIPEGYSVSREKKERFSLILESASTNQTSMYLCASSFSGSKYEQYFGPGTRLTVT.

The sample holds many counts of this clonotype. V usage is TRBV28 and J usage is TRBJ1-1; 7 positions agree with TRBD1. CDR1 and CDR2 from the germline V gene are MDHEN and SYDVKM. This CDR3 is built from 15 residues. Unmatched junction bases numbered 8, after V lost 4 bases and J lost 3 bases. DNA of the CDR3: TGTGCCAGCAGTTCCCGACAGGGCTGGTACACTGAAGCTTTCTTT. This encodes CASSSRQGWYTEAFF.

In this sample, this clonotype turned up many times. The rearrangement uses TRBV30 and TRBJ1-1; D unresolved. The CDR3 has 13 amino acids. Germline CDR1 is GTSNPN and CDR2 is SVGIG (reference sequence). V lost 3 bases to trimming and J lost 0 bases, with 8 bases between them. The CDR3 DNA reads TGTGCCTGGAGGGTGAGGGTGAACACTGAAGCTTTCTTT. Its translation is CAWRVRVNTEAFF.

This clonotype was detected ten times or more. The J gene is TRBJ2-5, the V gene TRBV5-4, with 8 bases that match TRBD1. The CDR3 loop spans 14 amino acids. The ends lost 2 bases at V and 2 bases at J; junction bases unmatched: 2. In germline, CDR1 is SGHNT, CDR2 YYREEE (reference sequence). Here the CDR3 reads CASSFNRGQETQYF. Written as DNA, the CDR3 is TGTGCCAGCAGCTTCAACAGGGGGCAAGAGACCCAGTACTTC.

This clonotype has a count of ten or more. The chain joins TRBV11-2 to TRBJ2-1; 15 nucleotides agree with TRBD2. Germline V gives CDR1 SGHAT, CDR2 FQNNGV. The CDR3 length is 18 residues. V was clipped by 1 base and J by 2 bases; unmatched bases: 3. The CDR3: CASSLGTSGRAAYNEQFF. The CDR3, as DNA: TGTGCCAGCAGCTTAGGGACTAGCGGGAGGGCCGCCTACAATGAGCAGTTCTTC.